This paragraph covers one TCR beta chain sequence. These data are taken from a study of CD8+ T cells in alopecia areata. Study at large: Treated patients were given oral tofacitinib, which was dosed at 5 to 10 mg twice daily.

TCR sequencing used cDNA made by reverse transcription of extracted RNA. Sequenced by immunoSEQ multiplex PCR; TCRdb stores in-frame clones only, minus some. The table records about 140,000 clones, 70% to 90% of them present only once. The treatment denotes: oral pan-JAK inhibitor, 5-10 mg twice daily. Trimming stripped 4 bases from V and 1 base from J, with 7 bases between. Looked up from germline, CDR1 is SQVTM and CDR2 is ANQGSEA. The CDR3 sequence is 13 residues long. The sequencing used CD8+ T cells sorted from blood, collected at week 4, from a patient treated with tofacitinib. The sequence derives from a human donor with alopecia areata. V usage is TRBV29-1 and J usage is TRBJ2-2; unclear D gene. The CDR3 nucleotides are TGCAGCGTTGCCCAGGAGAACACCGGGGAGCTGTTTTTT. Amino acids: CSVAQENTGELFF.